This T cell receptor (beta chain) was sequenced during a study of cytomegalovirus exposure and HLA in healthy donors. Study-wide results and caveats: In a later analysis, CMV-associated beta chains were mostly HLA-associated, it appeared. The HLA-A and HLA-B alleles of most subjects were reportedly predicted accurately from TCR beta sequences. Highly shared variants forming one cluster were likely a sequencing artifact.

PCR primers comprised 60 Vbeta and 13 Jbeta primers. Only in-frame clones appear in the TCRdb table, and some are missing; sequencing was by immunoSEQ multiplex PCR. The sample carries approximately 170,000 clones, less than 90% recorded once. On this clone: Its antigen is still unknown.

The junction had 4 bases not matched to a gene; V was cut back by 2 bases and J by 1 base. Germline V gene data show CDR1 as MNHEY and CDR2 as SMNVEV (reference sequence). There are 17 residues in the CDR3. The sequencing sample was made of PBMCs. The receptor's source is a middle-aged man in good health and CMV-seropositive. This rearrangement joins TRBV27 to TRBJ2-2; 10 bases align to TRBD1. Written as DNA, the CDR3 is TGTGCCAGCAGTTTAGTGGGACAGGGGATGAACACCGGGGAGCTGTTTTTT. Protein sequence: CASSLVGQGMNTGELFF.